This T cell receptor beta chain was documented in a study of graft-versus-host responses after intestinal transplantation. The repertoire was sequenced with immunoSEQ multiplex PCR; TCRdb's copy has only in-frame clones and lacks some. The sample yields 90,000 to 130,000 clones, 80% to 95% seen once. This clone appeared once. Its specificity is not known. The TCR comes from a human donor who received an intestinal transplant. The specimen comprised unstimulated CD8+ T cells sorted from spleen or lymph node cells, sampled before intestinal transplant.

CDR3 amino acids: CASSLFRNNEKLFF. CDR3 sequence (DNA): TGTGCCAGCAGTTTATTCAGAAACAATGAAAAACTGTTTTTT. The chain is built from TRBV28 and TRBJ1-4; D not resolved. Trimming removed 1 base at V and 5 bases at J, with 8 bases between. The length of the CDR3 is 14 residues. Per germline, CDR1 MDHEN and CDR2 SYDVKM.